Sequencing of this T cell receptor beta chain was carried out in a study of PD-1 blockade in classical Hodgkin lymphoma (TCRdb year 2020). At the level of the whole study: Nivolumab dosing was 3 mg/kg intravenously every 2 weeks, continuing until either disease progression or unacceptable toxicity. The study used TCR beta sequencing and CyTOF to define a peripheral blood immune signature of response to PD-1 blockade in classical Hodgkin lymphoma.

Findings and caveats that apply to the study as a whole: The study was restricted to a single clinical trial cohort, and the causes of repertoire differences, possibly disease activity or prior therapy, were left undefined. Patients starting nivolumab less than 1 year after ASCT had lower diversity and were excluded from later analyses to avoid confounding by immune reconstitution. Newly diagnosed patients were reported to have lower baseline TCR diversity than healthy donors, and relapsed/refractory patients were reported to have lower baseline TCR diversity still. Among trial patients, those achieving complete response had baseline diversity similar to that of newly diagnosed patients, while diversity was significantly lower in partial responders and progressors. By C4D1, a significant rise was seen in CD4+ TCR diversity but not in CD8+ TCR diversity (p=0.0027 vs p=0.16), and the rise was most apparent among complete responders (p=0.02).

What the time point label conveys for this sample: cycle 2 day 1 (C2D1) of nivolumab. All trial patients had relapsed after autologous stem cell transplantation, with cohorts A, B and C differing in prior brentuximab vedotin exposure. A total of over 55 patients with relapsed/refractory classical Hodgkin lymphoma made up the trial cohort, and each patient's best overall response was complete response, partial response or progressive disease. Single-agent nivolumab was administered to trial patients in the multi-cohort phase II CheckMate 205 trial. Best overall response was determined by an independent review committee according to the 2007 International Working Group response criteria. Trial PBMCs were obtained immediately prior to nivolumab initiation (C1D1) and on therapy at cycle 2 day 1 and cycle 4 day 1. Peripheral blood was collected in 8 mL Vacutainer Cell Preparation Tubes, from which PBMCs were isolated by centrifugation and then cryopreserved.

The Qiagen DNeasy kit was used to extract genomic DNA from unsorted PBMCs and from the negatively selected CD4+ and CD8+ fractions. TCR beta CDR3 regions were amplified by immunoSEQ multiplex PCR using primers annealing to V and J segments. A synthetic immune receptor repertoire was used to minimize amplification bias, and remaining bias was computationally removed after sequencing. In the paper's pipeline: Custom Python scripts were used to quantify repertoire diversity as the Shannon entropy index. Unsorted, CD4+ and CD8+ repertoires were analyzed separately, except for combined analyses in which CD4+ and CD8+ sequences were merged in silico. A clone was considered expanded if an increase in frequency of at least 2-fold after treatment relative to C1D1 was found, and a pseudocount of 0.5 was applied to clones undetected at baseline. Clones with 0 or 1 copy at C1D1 were defined as singleton clones, while clones with 2 or more copies were defined as non-singleton clones. By matching protein sequences in sorted samples from the same patient, clones expanded in unsorted samples were annotated as CD4+, CD8+ or unknown. Wilcoxon tests on paired samples were used to test changes in diversity from C1D1 to C4D1. TCRdb retrieved this table from immuneACCESS and kept in-frame rearrangements only. Not all clones are present; in checked studies, unresolved V genes account for under half, and no reason is known for the remainder. From that table come the V and J calls and clone size; the DNA was used to work out D and trimming. The sample profile shows 95,000 to 100,000 clones; about 89% of them were found once. The ten largest clones represent about 6.4% of the sample.

For this clone: Its antigen is unknown. No qualities accompany the bases; no much larger clone lies one base away.

CDR1 SGHRS and CDR2 YFSETQ are derived from the germline V gene. Spanning cysteine to phenylalanine, the CDR3 consists of 15 amino acids. The retained sequence is limited to the CDR3, 45 bases, with the frame set at the first base. V is shortened by 0 bases, J by 3 bases, and the region joining them spans 12 bases. The sequence came from a human donor with classical Hodgkin lymphoma. The chain links TRBV5-1 with TRBJ2-5, and possibly TRBD2, on 5 matching bases. The sample was peripheral blood mononuclear cells (PBMCs), taken before the second cycle of nivolumab. The CDR3 in this case is CASSLVLDLKETQYF. The DNA is as follows: TGCGCCAGCAGCTTGGTTCTGGACTTAAAAGAGACCCAGTACTTC.